This T cell receptor beta chain was sequenced during a study of graft-versus-host responses after intestinal transplantation (dated by TCRdb to the early 2020s). General notes on the study: The transplants that recipients got were multivisceral, liver-intestinal, or isolated intestinal. To identify alloreactive clones, pre-transplant mixed lymphocyte reaction products were sequenced and compared with unstimulated pre-transplant donor and recipient T cells. The cohort enrolled approximately 24 intestinal transplant recipients, one of whom was a retransplant, and a few patients without pretransplant specimens were excluded. Every recipient was given anti-thymocyte globulin induction, followed by about three years of maintenance tacrolimus and steroids. Instead of going to the commercial service, samples from a few later patients were sequenced in-house on an Illumina MiSeq and processed with MiXCR. A peak of at least 4% donor T cells among recipient peripheral blood mononuclear cells was the definition used for donor T cell macrochimerism. After intestinal transplantation, graft-versus-host and host-versus-graft alloreactive T cell clones in the graft, circulation and bone marrow were tracked using bulk TCR-beta CDR3 sequencing.

There are 14 amino acids in the CDR3, from cysteine to phenylalanine inclusive. Solely the CDR3 DNA is kept, with 42 bases framed from the first base. Looking up the germline V gene yields CDR1 SGHRS and CDR2 YFSETQ. V and J are trimmed by 0 bases and 3 bases, and the gene matches miss 2 bases of the junction. Results the study describes overall, beyond this receptor: Conclusions were limited by the relatively low number and heterogeneity of intestinal transplant patients. Peak levels of circulating GvH clones were associated with declines in HvG clones early after transplant. High GvH to HvG T cell clonal ratios were observed in the allografts of patients with donor T cell macrochimerism. GvH clones were found in recipient bone marrow, and some of the GvH clones appeared earlier in ileal mucosa or blood, which is consistent with an intestinal mucosal origin.

Libraries were constructed by the immunoSEQ multiplex PCR assay. For most patients, genomic DNA was isolated using the Qiagen DNeasy Blood and Tissue Kit and was shipped frozen to Adaptive Biotechnologies for TCR sequencing. High-throughput TCR-beta CDR3 sequencing of genomic DNA from most patients was performed by Adaptive Biotechnologies. On the authors' methods: TCR sequencing data were retrieved from Adaptive's ImmunoSEQ software for some 19 patients, whereas three other patients were processed with MiXCR and VDJtools. CD4 versus CD8 sorting errors were corrected by removing sequences found in both subsets at a frequency ratio below 5:1. Because the origin of CDR3 nucleotide sequences shared between donor and recipient could not be assigned, those sequences were removed. To count as alloreactive, a clone needed at least 2-fold expansion over unstimulated cells and a minimum CFSE-low frequency of 0.002% (template counts) or 0.001% (read counts). Mappable clones were those detected in sequenced pre-transplant spleen, lymph node, or MLR CFSE-low populations of the donor or recipient. The cumulative frequency of alloreactive clones was calculated as a percentage of all sequences, weighted by copy number. This is the immuneACCESS table as TCRdb keeps it, with only in-frame sequences that have V and J called. A part of the clones is gone; compared with another copy, unresolved V genes explain less than half, and the rest is unexplained. The V and J calls and clone size are taken from that table; D and trimming were inferred from the DNA. Here the sample has about 90,000 clones; 94% occur a single time. The ten largest clones capture approximately 0.2% of the sample.

A word on this clone: It has no known antigen specificity. One base away there is no much larger clone; base qualities are not given.

The sample's time point label is to be understood as: cells obtained before transplantation from donor or recipient. CD3+CD4+ and CD3+CD8+ populations were FACS-sorted from unstimulated pre-transplant donor and recipient cells taken from spleen or lymph nodes. Sequenced here: unstimulated CD4+ T cells sorted from spleen or lymph node cells, sampled before transplant. This TCR was recovered from a human donor who was the organ donor for an intestinal transplant. Recombination connected TRBV5-1 to TRBJ2-5, and 7 junctional nucleotides match TRBD2. The DNA is TGCGCCAGCAGCTTGGCGGGGGGAGAAGAGACCCAGTACTTC. Its translation reads: CASSLAGGEETQYF.